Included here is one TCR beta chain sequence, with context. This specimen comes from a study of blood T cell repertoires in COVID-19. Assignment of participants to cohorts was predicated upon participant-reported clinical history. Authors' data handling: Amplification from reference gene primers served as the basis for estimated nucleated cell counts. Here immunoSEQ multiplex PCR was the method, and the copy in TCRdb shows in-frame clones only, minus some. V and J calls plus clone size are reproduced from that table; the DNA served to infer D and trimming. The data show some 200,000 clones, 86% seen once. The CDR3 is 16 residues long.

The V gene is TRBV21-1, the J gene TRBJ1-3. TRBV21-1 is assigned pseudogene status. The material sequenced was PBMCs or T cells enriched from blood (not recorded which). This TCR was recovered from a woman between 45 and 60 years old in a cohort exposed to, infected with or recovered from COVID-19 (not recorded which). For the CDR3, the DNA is TGTGCCAGCAGTCTCCGGGAGAATTACTCTGGAAACACCATATATTTT. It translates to CASSLRENYSGNTIYF.